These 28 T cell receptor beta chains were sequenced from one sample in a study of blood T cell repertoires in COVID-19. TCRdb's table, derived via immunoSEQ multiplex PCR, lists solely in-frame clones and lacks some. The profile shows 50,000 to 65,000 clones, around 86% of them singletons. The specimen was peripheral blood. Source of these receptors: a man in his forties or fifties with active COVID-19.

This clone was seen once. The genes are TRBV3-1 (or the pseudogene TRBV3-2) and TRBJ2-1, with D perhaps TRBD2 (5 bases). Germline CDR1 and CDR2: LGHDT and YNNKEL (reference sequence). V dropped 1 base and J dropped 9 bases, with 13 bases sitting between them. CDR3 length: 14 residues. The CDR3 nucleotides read TGTGCCAGCAGCCAAGGCTGGTCTAGCACTGAGCAGTTCTTC. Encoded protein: CASSQGWSSTEQFF.

The DNA of the CDR3 is TGTGCCAGCAGCTTGGACAGGGAAGATGAAAAACTGTTTTTT. Protein: CASSLDREDEKLFF. This chain connects TRBV5-4 to TRBJ1-4, with D perhaps TRBD1 (6 bases). The CDR3 is 14 amino acids. The germline gives CDR1 SGHNT, CDR2 YYREEE (reference sequence). Trimming cost V 0 bases and J 6 bases, with 9 bases left between them.

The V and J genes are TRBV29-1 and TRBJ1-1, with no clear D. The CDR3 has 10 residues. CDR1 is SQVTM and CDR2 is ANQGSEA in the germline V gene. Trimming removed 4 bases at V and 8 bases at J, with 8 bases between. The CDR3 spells CSVVLLEAFF. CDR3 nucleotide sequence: TGCAGCGTTGTTTTACTCGAAGCTTTCTTT.

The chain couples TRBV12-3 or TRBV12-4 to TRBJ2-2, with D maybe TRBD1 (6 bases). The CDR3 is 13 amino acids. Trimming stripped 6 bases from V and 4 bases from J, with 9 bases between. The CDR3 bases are TGTGCCAGCAGACGCAGGGGCACCGGGGAGCTGTTTTTT. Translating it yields CASRRRGTGELFF.

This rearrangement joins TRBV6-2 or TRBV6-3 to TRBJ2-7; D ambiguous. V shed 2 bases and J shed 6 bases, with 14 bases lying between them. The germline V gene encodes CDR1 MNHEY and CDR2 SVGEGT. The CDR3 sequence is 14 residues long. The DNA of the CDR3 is TGTGCCAGCAGTTACCGAAGACACCAAGGCGAGCAGTACTTC. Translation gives CASSYRRHQGEQYF.

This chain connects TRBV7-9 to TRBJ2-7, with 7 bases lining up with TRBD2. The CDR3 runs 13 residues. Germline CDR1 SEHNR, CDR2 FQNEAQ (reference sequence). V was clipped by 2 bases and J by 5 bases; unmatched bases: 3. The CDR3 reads CASSLQRGHEQYF. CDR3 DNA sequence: TGTGCCAGCAGCTTACAGCGGGGCCACGAGCAGTACTTC.

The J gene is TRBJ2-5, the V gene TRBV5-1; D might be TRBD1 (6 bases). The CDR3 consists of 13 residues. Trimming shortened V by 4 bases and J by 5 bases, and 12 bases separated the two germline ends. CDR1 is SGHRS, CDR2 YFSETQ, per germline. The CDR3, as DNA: TGCGCCAGCAGCGAACAGGGTTGGGAGACCCAGTACTTC. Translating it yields CASSEQGWETQYF.

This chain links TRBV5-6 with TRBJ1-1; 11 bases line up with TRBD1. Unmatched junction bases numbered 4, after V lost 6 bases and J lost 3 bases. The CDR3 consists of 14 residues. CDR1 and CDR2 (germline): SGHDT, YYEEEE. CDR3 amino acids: CASTGQGAYTEAFF. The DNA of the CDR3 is TGTGCCAGCACCGGACAGGGGGCCTACACTGAAGCTTTCTTT.

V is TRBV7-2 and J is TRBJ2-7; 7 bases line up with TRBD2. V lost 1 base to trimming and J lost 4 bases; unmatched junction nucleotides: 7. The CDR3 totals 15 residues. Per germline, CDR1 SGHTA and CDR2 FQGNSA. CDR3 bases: TGTGCCAGCAGCTTAGGTGTAGGACTAGTGTACGAGCAGTACTTC. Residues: CASSLGVGLVYEQYF.

Here the CDR3 reads CAWAGGLGETQYF. In nucleotides, the CDR3 is TGTGCCTGGGCAGGGGGCTTGGGAGAGACCCAGTACTTC. The chain has TRBV30 and TRBJ2-5; 8 nucleotides align to TRBD1. V dropped 5 bases and J dropped 4; count of bases not matched to a gene: 6. The CDR3 has 13 residues. CDR1 and CDR2 from the germline V gene are GTSNPN and SVGIG (reference sequence).

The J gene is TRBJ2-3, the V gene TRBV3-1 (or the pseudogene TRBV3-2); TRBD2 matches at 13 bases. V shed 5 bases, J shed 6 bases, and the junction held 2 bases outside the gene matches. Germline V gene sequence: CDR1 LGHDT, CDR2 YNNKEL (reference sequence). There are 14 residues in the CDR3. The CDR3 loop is CASSWTSGGDTQYF. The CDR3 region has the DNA TGTGCCAGCAGCTGGACTAGCGGGGGCGATACGCAGTATTTT.

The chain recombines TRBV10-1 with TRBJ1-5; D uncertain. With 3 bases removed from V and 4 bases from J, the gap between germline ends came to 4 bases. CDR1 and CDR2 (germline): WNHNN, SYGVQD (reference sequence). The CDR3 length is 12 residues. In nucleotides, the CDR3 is TGCGCCAGCAGTGATCCGAATCAGCCCCAGCATTTT. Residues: CASSDPNQPQHF.

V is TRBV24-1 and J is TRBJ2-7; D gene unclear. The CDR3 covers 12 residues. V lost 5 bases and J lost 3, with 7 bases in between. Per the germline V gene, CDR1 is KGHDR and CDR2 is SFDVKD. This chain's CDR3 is CATSASGYEQYF. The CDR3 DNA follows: TGTGCCACCAGTGCATCGGGCTACGAGCAGTACTTC.

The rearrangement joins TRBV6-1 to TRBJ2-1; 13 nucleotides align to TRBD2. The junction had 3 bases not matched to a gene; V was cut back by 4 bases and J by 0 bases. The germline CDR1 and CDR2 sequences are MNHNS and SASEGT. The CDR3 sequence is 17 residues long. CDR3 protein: CASSVRTSGGSYNEQFF. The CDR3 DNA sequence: TGTGCCAGCAGTGTTAGGACTAGCGGGGGCTCCTACAATGAGCAGTTCTTC.

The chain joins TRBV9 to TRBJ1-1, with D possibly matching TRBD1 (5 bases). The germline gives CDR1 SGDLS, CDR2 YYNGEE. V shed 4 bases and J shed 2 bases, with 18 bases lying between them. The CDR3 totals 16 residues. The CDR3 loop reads CASSSRGGGVNTEAFF. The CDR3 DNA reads TGTGCCAGCAGCTCAAGGGGCGGAGGGGTCAACACTGAAGCTTTCTTT.

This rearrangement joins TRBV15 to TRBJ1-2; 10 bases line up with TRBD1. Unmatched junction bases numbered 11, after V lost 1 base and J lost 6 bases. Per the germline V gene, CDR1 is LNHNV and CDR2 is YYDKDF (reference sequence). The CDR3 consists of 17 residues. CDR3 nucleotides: TGTGCCACCAGCAGAGGTCCGGGACAGGGGTTGAACCATGGCTACACCTTC. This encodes CATSRGPGQGLNHGYTF. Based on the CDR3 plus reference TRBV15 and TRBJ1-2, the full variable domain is DAMVIQNPRYQVTQFGKPVTLSCSQTLNHNVMYWYQQKSSQAPKLLFHYYDKDFNNEADTPDNFQSRRPNTSFCFLDIRSPGLGDTAMYLCATSRGPGQGLNHGYTFGSGTRLTVV.

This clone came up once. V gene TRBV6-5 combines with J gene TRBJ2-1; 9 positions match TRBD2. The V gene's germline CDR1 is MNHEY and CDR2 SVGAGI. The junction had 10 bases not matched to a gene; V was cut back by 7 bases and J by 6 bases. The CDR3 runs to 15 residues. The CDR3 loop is CASTPPLAGVNEQFF. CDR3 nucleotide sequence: TGTGCCAGCACCCCCCCTTTAGCGGGAGTCAATGAGCAGTTCTTC.

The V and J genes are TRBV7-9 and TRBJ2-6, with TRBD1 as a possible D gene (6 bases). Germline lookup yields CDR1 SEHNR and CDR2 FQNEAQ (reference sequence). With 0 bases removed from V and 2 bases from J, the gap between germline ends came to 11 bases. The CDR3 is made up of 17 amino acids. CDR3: CASSLAVGGAGANVLTF. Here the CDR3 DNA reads TGTGCCAGCAGCTTAGCGGTAGGGGGTGCTGGGGCCAACGTCCTGACTTTC.

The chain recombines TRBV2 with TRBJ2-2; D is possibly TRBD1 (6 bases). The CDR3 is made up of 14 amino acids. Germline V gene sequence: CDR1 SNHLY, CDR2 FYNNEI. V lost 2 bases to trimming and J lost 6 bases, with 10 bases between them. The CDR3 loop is CASSESPGAGELFF. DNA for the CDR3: TGTGCCAGCAGTGAATCCCCAGGGGCCGGGGAGCTGTTTTTT.

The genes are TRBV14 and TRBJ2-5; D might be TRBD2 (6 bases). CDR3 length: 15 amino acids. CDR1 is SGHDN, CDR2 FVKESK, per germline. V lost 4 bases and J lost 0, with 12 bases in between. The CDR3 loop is CASSRPGGYQETQYF. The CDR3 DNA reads TGTGCCAGCAGCCGCCCTGGGGGGTACCAAGAGACCCAGTACTTC.

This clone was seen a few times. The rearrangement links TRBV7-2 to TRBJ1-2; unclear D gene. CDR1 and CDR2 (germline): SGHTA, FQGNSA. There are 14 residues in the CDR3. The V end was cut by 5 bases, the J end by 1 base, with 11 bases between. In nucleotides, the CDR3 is TGTGCCAGCAGCCCAGACACATATAACTATGGCTACACCTTC. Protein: CASSPDTYNYGYTF.

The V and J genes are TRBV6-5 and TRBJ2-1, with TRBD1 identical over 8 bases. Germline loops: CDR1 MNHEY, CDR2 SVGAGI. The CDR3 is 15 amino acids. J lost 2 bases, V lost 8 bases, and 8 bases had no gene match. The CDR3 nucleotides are TGTGCCAGCCAGTTAGACAGGGGTACCTACAATGAGCAGTTCTTC. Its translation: CASQLDRGTYNEQFF.

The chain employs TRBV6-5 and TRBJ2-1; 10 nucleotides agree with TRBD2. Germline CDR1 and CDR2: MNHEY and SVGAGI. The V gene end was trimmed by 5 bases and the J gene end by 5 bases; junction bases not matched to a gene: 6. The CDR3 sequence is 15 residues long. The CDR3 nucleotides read TGTGCCAGCAGTCTAGCGGGAGCGTCACACAATGAGCAGTTCTTC. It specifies CASSLAGASHNEQFF.

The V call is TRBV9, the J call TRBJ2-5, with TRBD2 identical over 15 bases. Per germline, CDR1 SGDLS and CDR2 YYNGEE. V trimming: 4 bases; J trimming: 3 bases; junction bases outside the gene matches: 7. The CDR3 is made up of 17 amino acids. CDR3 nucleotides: TGTGCCAGCAGCCTTGGGACTAGCGGGGGGAGGGAAGAGACCCAGTACTTC. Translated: CASSLGTSGGREETQYF.

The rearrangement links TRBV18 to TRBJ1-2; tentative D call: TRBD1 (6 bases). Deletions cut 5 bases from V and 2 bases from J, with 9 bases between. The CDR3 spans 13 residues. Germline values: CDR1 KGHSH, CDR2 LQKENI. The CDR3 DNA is TGTGCCAGCTCAGAAGGACAGAACTATGGCTACACCTTC. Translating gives CASSEGQNYGYTF.

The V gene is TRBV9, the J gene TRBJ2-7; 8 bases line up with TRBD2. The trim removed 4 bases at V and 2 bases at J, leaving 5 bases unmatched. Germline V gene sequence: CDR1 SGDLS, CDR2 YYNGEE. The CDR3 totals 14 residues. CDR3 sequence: CASSPRGLAYEQYF. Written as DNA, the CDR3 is TGTGCCAGCAGCCCACGGGGACTAGCCTACGAGCAGTACTTC.

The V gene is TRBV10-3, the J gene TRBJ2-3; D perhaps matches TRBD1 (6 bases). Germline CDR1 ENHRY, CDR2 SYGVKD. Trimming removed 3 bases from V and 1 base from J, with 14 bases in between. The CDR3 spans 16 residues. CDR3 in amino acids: CAISDRVQGRTDTQYF. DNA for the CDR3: TGTGCCATCAGTGATAGAGTGCAGGGGCGCACAGATACGCAGTATTTT.

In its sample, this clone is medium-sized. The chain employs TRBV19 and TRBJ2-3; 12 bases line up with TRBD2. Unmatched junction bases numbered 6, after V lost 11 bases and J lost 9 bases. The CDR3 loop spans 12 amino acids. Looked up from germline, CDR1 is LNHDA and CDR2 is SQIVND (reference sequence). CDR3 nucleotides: TGTGCCTCCAGACTAGCGGGAGAAACGCAGTATTTT. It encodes CASRLAGETQYF.